Listed here are 16 T cell receptor beta chains from one sample, sequenced in a study of blood T cell repertoires in COVID-19. Clones were sequenced by immunoSEQ multiplex PCR, and TCRdb holds only the in-frame ones, with some missing. The data contain some 160,000 clones, around four fifths of them singletons. Sequenced sample: PBMCs or T cells enriched from blood (not recorded which). The source is a woman between 35 and 50 years old who had recovered from COVID-19.

The chain couples TRBV28 to TRBJ2-3; TRBD2 matches 15 bases. The CDR3 runs to 17 residues. Germline V gene data show CDR1 as MDHEN and CDR2 as SYDVKM. J lost 1 base, V lost 4 bases, and 3 bases had no gene match. The CDR3 DNA follows: TGTGCCAGCAGTTGGACTAGCGGGGGGGCCGGCACAGATACGCAGTATTTT. Protein: CASSWTSGGAGTDTQYF.

CDR3 DNA sequence: TGTGCCAGCAGCGTAGTAGCGGGGGTTGAGCAGTTCTTC. It encodes CASSVVAGVEQFF. The rearrangement links TRBV9 to TRBJ2-1; 9 nucleotides line up with TRBD2. Germline CDR1 is SGDLS and CDR2 is YYNGEE. The CDR3 contains 13 residues. J gave up 9 bases and V 0 bases, and 1 base lay outside the gene matches.

Ten or more counts support this clone. The genes are TRBV10-3 and TRBJ2-6; 7 bases align to TRBD2. V trimming: 6 bases; J trimming: 0 bases; junction bases outside the gene matches: 11. The CDR3 has 18 residues. Germline V lookup: CDR1 ENHRY, CDR2 SYGVKD. The CDR3, as DNA: TGTGCCATCAGCAATGGACTAGTGATAAACTCTGGGGCCAACGTCCTGACTTTC. Protein sequence: CAISNGLVINSGANVLTF.

V is TRBV19 and J is TRBJ2-1; 8 nucleotides agree with TRBD2. Germline V gene sequence: CDR1 LNHDA, CDR2 SQIVND (reference sequence). CDR3 length equals 18 residues. V was pared by 7 bases and J by 0 bases, with 14 bases of the junction left unmatched. The CDR3 region is CASTPRGSGGLSYNEQFF. The CDR3 coding sequence is TGTGCCAGTACCCCTAGGGGCAGCGGGGGCCTCTCCTACAATGAGCAGTTCTTC.

This clone has a handful of counts. The gene calls are TRBV18 and TRBJ1-1, with a possible D match to TRBD1 (5 bases). Looked up from germline, CDR1 is KGHSH and CDR2 is LQKENI. The germline V and J ends were trimmed by 0 bases and 6 bases, with 14 bases remaining between them. The CDR3 runs 15 residues. The CDR3: CASSPPGGVGAEAFF. Written as DNA, the CDR3 is TGTGCCAGCTCACCACCTGGGGGGGTAGGCGCTGAAGCTTTCTTT.

The chain has TRBV5-1 and TRBJ1-2, with 8 bases fitting TRBD1. Germline CDR1 and CDR2: SGHRS and YFSETQ. The CDR3 consists of 16 residues. J gave up 3 bases and V 0 bases, and 7 bases lay outside the gene matches. The CDR3 DNA reads TGCGCCAGCAGCTTGGTAGGACAGGGAAGCTACTATGGCTACACCTTC. Amino acid sequence: CASSLVGQGSYYGYTF.

The chain has TRBV5-1 and TRBJ1-4; possibly TRBD1 for D (5 bases). Trimming cost V 0 bases and J 8 bases, with 14 bases left between them. CDR3 size: 15 residues. Germline assignment: CDR1 SGHRS and CDR2 YFSETQ. CDR3 protein: CASSLAGTAGEKLFF. The CDR3 bases are TGCGCCAGCAGCTTGGCCGGGACCGCGGGGGAAAAACTGTTTTTT. Drawing the rest from reference TRBV5-1 and TRBJ1-4, the complete variable domain is KAGVTQTPRYLIKTRGQQVTLSCSPISGHRSVSWYQQTPGQGLQFLFEYFSETQRNKGNFPGRFSGRQFSNSRSEMNVSTLELGDSALYLCASSLAGTAGEKLFFGSGTQLSVL.

The rearrangement uses TRBV20-1 and TRBJ1-2, with D tentatively TRBD1 (6 bases). The V and J ends lost 5 bases and 7 bases respectively, with 8 bases between them. The CDR3 is 10 amino acids. Germline CDR1 DFQATT, CDR2 SNEGSKA (reference sequence). The DNA of the CDR3 is TGCAGTGCTGCAGGGGCTGGCTACACCTTC. This translates into CSAAGAGYTF.

CDR3 in amino acids: CASSLTSGSYEQYF. For the CDR3, the DNA is TGTGCCAGCAGCCTAACTAGCGGGAGTTACGAGCAGTACTTC. The genes are TRBV7-8 and TRBJ2-7; 11 bases fit TRBD2. Germline loops: CDR1 SGHVS, CDR2 FQNEAQ. The CDR3 spans 14 residues. The V gene end was trimmed by 5 bases and the J gene end by 4 bases; junction bases not matched to a gene: 4.

The CDR3 sequence is CASSQRQTPYEQYF. CDR3 DNA sequence: TGTGCCAGCAGCCAGAGACAGACCCCCTACGAGCAGTACTTC. The rearrangement joins TRBV7-8 to TRBJ2-7; D may be TRBD1 (5 bases). Germline-derived CDR1 and CDR2 are SGHVS and FQNEAQ. Between the trimmed V and J ends, which lost 5 bases and 2 bases, there was a span of 13 bases. The CDR3 runs to 14 residues.

J is TRBJ2-2 and V is TRBV27, with TRBD1 as a possible D gene (6 bases). CDR1 is MNHEY, CDR2 SMNVEV, per germline (reference sequence). The CDR3 is 17 residues long. The V gene lost 5 bases and the J gene lost 4 bases, with 20 bases spanning the gap. The CDR3 region has the DNA TGTGCCAGCAGTACCTTGGACAGAGCCCGTGGCACCGGGGAGCTGTTTTTT. Protein: CASSTLDRARGTGELFF.

The chain has TRBV19 and TRBJ1-4, with TRBD1 matching over 8 bases. The CDR3 totals 14 residues. Unmatched junction bases numbered 5, after V lost 5 bases and J lost 6 bases. Germline loops: CDR1 LNHDA, CDR2 SQIVND (reference sequence). CDR3 in DNA: TGTGCCAGTAGTGGGGACAGGTCATATGAAAAACTGTTTTTT. It codes for CASSGDRSYEKLFF.

This chain links TRBV11-2 with TRBJ1-2; tentative D call: TRBD1 (5 bases). The V end lost 0 bases, the J end lost 6 bases, and 11 bases lay between the germline ends. This CDR3 is built from 14 residues. Germline assignment: CDR1 SGHAT and CDR2 FQNNGV. The CDR3 spells CASSLERQGHGYTF. The CDR3 coding sequence is TGTGCCAGCAGCTTAGAAAGGCAGGGCCATGGCTACACCTTC.

This clone was observed once. The rearrangement joins TRBV25-1 to TRBJ1-6, with D possibly matching TRBD1 (6 bases). V was shortened by 1 base and J by 10 bases, with 11 bases between the two germline ends. This CDR3 comprises 14 residues. Germline V gene sequence: CDR1 MGHDK, CDR2 SYGVNS. Here the CDR3 reads CASSESGQLSPLHF. The DNA for the CDR3 is TGTGCCAGCAGTGAATCCGGACAGCTATCACCCCTCCACTTT.

This chain connects TRBV20-1 to TRBJ1-1, with 7 nucleotides matching TRBD1. V was pared by 3 bases and J by 1 base, with 2 bases of the junction left unmatched. This CDR3 spans 13 amino acids. The germline V gene has CDR1 DFQATT and CDR2 SNEGSKA (reference sequence). CDR3 bases: TGCAGTGCTAGTAACAGGGGGAACACTGAAGCTTTCTTT. Protein product: CSASNRGNTEAFF.

This rearrangement joins TRBV5-1 to TRBJ2-1, with 11 bases that match TRBD2. After removal of 3 bases from V and 7 bases from J, the junction contained 3 bases not matched to a gene. The CDR3 consists of 14 residues. CDR1 SGHRS and CDR2 YFSETQ come from the germline V gene. Here the CDR3 reads CASSSGTSGNEQFF. The CDR3 DNA reads as TGCGCCAGCAGCTCAGGGACTAGCGGTAATGAGCAGTTCTTC.